What follows are 15 T cell receptor beta chains derived from one specimen sequenced in a study of OX40 agonist ivuxolimab in advanced cancers. Assay used: immunoSEQ multiplex PCR; TCRdb lists only in-frame clones, some missing. The table lists about 110,000 clones, roughly nine tenths of them singletons. The sequenced sample was CD4+ or CD8+ T cells sorted from blood, obtained in a trial of the OX40 agonist ivuxolimab. These receptors were obtained from an adult with an advanced solid tumor such as melanoma, head and neck, liver or kidney cancer.

The rearrangement joins TRBV7-9 to TRBJ1-4; D may be TRBD1 (6 bases). Germline CDR1 SEHNR, CDR2 FQNEAQ (reference sequence). The CDR3 runs to 13 residues. The V and J ends lost 5 bases and 8 bases respectively, with 12 bases between them. DNA of the CDR3: TGTGCCAGCAGCCCCGGCCAGGGGGAAAAACTGTTTTTT. This translates into CASSPGQGEKLFF.

This clone has a handful of counts. CDR3 DNA: TGTGCCAGTCTTGGCCGGACTGAAGCTTTCTTT. Its translation is CASLGRTEAFF. The chain combines TRBV19 with TRBJ1-1; D gene unclear. Germline loops: CDR1 LNHDA, CDR2 SQIVND (reference sequence). The CDR3 has 11 amino acids. Deletions cut 8 bases from V and 5 bases from J, with 9 bases between.

This chain connects TRBV28 to TRBJ1-6, with TRBD1 matching 8 bases. CDR3 length: 13 amino acids. V trimming: 7 bases; J trimming: 10 bases; junction bases outside the gene matches: 6. Germline values: CDR1 MDHEN, CDR2 SYDVKM. The CDR3 DNA follows: TGTGCCAGCAACGGACAGGGAAACTCACCCCTCCACTTT. Residues: CASNGQGNSPLHF. The entire variable domain, with the rest obtained from reference TRBV28 and TRBJ1-6, is as follows: DVKVTQSSRYLVKRTGEKVFLECVQDMDHENMFWYRQDPGLGLRLIYFSYDVKMKEKGDIPEGYSVSREKKERFSLILESASTNQTSMYLCASNGQGNSPLHFGNGTRLTVT.

This clone was seen only once. The rearrangement links TRBV27 to TRBJ2-2; TRBD2 matches 9 bases. The trim removed 7 bases at V and 7 bases at J, leaving 13 bases unmatched. CDR1 is MNHEY and CDR2 is SMNVEV in the germline V gene (reference sequence). The CDR3 spans 16 residues. CDR3 loop: CASTFNGRGGVGELFF. The DNA for the CDR3 is TGTGCCAGCACTTTTAACGGGCGGGGGGGCGTCGGGGAGCTGTTTTTT.

The rearrangement links TRBV7-9 to TRBJ2-3, with D possibly being TRBD2 (5 bases). Germline CDR1 SEHNR, CDR2 FQNEAQ (reference sequence). This CDR3 comprises 15 residues. The germline V and J ends were trimmed by 5 bases and 3 bases, with 15 bases remaining between them. The CDR3 protein is CASSLDSSRTDTQYF. In nucleotides, the CDR3 is TGTGCCAGCAGCCTGGACTCCTCTCGGACAGATACGCAGTATTTT.

This clone showed up just a few times. The J gene is TRBJ2-1, the V gene TRBV5-1; D remains ambiguous. The V end was cut by 0 bases, the J end by 7 bases, with 11 bases between. The germline V gene has CDR1 SGHRS and CDR2 YFSETQ. CDR3 length equals 14 residues. For the CDR3, the DNA is TGCGCCAGCAGCTTGGGAGGAGCCTCAAATGAGCAGTTCTTC. Translation: CASSLGGASNEQFF.

V and J are TRBV6-6 and TRBJ1-5, with 8 bases lining up with TRBD1. The CDR3 totals 16 residues. V lost 2 bases to trimming and J lost 4 bases; unmatched junction nucleotides: 7. Germline CDR1 reads MNHNY; CDR2 reads SVGAGI (reference sequence). The CDR3 loop reads CASSYGGQAANQPQHF. Written as DNA, the CDR3 is TGTGCCAGCAGTTACGGGGGACAGGCCGCGAATCAGCCCCAGCATTTT.

This chain joins TRBV30 and TRBJ2-6, with 7 nucleotides matching TRBD1. The CDR3 consists of 15 residues. The germline gives CDR1 GTSNPN, CDR2 SVGIG (reference sequence). V shed 8 bases and J 2 bases; nucleotides not matched to a gene: 9. The CDR3 nucleotides read TGTGCCGGATTCAAGGGGGCTCCTGGGGCCAACGTCCTGACTTTC. Translated, it gives CAGFKGAPGANVLTF.

The V call is TRBV11-2, the J call TRBJ2-5; 11 bases align to TRBD2. Germline CDR1 and CDR2: SGHAT and FQNNGV. The CDR3 extends over 16 amino acids. The V and J ends lost 1 base and 5 bases, in that order; junction bases with no gene match: 6. The CDR3 sequence is CASSLALAGGLETQYF. The DNA of the CDR3 is TGTGCCAGCAGCTTAGCGCTAGCGGGGGGCCTGGAGACCCAGTACTTC.

This chain connects TRBV10-2 to TRBJ1-3, with unresolved D. The germline CDR1 and CDR2 sequences are WSHSY and SAAADI. The CDR3 totals 15 residues. Trimming stripped 5 bases from V and 2 bases from J, with 13 bases between. CDR3 sequence: CASSSDLGTGNTIYF. CDR3 DNA: TGCGCCAGCAGTTCGGACCTCGGAACTGGAAACACCATATATTTT.

CDR3 loop: CASRHIRTELAKNIQYF. The CDR3 bases are TGTGCCAGCAGACACATCCGGACAGAACTAGCCAAAAACATTCAGTACTTC. This sequence joins TRBV7-2 and TRBJ2-4; a weak D match, TRBD1 (6 bases). This CDR3 is 17 amino acids long. CDR1 SGHTA and CDR2 FQGNSA come from the germline V gene. Trimming left V 6 bases short and J 0 bases short, with 18 bases between.

Points on this clone: One end of the junction fails to match germline, which may point to a read error. The chain employs TRBV7-7 and TRBJ2-2; D perhaps matches TRBD1 (7 bases). This CDR3 is 17 amino acids long. In germline, CDR1 is SSHAT, CDR2 FNYEAQ (reference sequence). The CDR3 DNA sequence: TGTGCTAGCAGCTTAATGGGCGGGACAGCGAACACCGGGGAGCTGTTTTTT. It specifies CASSLMGGTANTGELFF.

The CDR3: CASSHNGQIPTDTQYF. The CDR3 nucleotides read TGTGCCAGCAGCCACAACGGACAGATCCCCACAGATACGCAGTATTTT. The rearrangement links TRBV7-2 to TRBJ2-3, with D perhaps matching TRBD1 (6 bases). The ends were cut back, 5 bases at V and 2 bases at J, with 17 bases in the middle. This CDR3 has 16 amino acids. Germline CDR1 is SGHTA and CDR2 is FQGNSA.

As for this clone: The germline gene is not matched at one end of the junction; a read error may be the cause. The chain recombines TRBV19 with TRBJ1-1; possibly TRBD1 for D (6 bases). This CDR3 has 13 residues. Germline V CDR1 and CDR2: LNHDA, SQIVND (reference sequence). The CDR3 sequence: CASSKNRDTEAFF. The CDR3 DNA reads as TGTGCCAGTAGTAAAAACCGGGACACGGAAGCTTTCTTT.

The V gene is TRBV27, the J gene TRBJ2-1, with 11 bases aligning to TRBD2. This CDR3 contains 15 residues. V was pared by 9 bases and J by 6 bases, with 10 bases of the junction left unmatched. CDR1 and CDR2 (germline): MNHEY, SMNVEV (reference sequence). CDR3 loop: CASLSRLAGINEQFF. The CDR3 DNA reads as TGTGCCAGTTTGTCAAGACTAGCGGGAATCAATGAGCAGTTCTTC.